This TCR beta chain stems from a study of Ad26.COV2.S vaccination and SARS-CoV-2 variants. The treatment denotes: some 20 received Ad26.COV2.S at low or high dose, single or two shots; roughly 5 received placebo; per-sample allocation not given. The investigators took samples on day 63 after the first vaccine or placebo injection. As for this clone: Antigen unknown.

Study outcomes and limitations: Analyses of TCR breadth and depth may have underestimated total T cell responses.

Some clones are missing from TCRdb's copy, which holds only in-frame ones; the method was immunoSEQ multiplex PCR. The sample records about 480,000 clones, around 85% being singletons. The CDR3 sequence is 15 residues long. In germline, CDR1 is ENHRY, CDR2 SYGVKD. V was pared by 3 bases and J by 4 bases, with 16 bases between. The gene calls are TRBV10-3 and TRBJ2-7; tentatively, D is TRBD1 or TRBD2 (5 bases each). This receptor was taken from a person between 18 and 65 years old who received the Ad26.COV2.S COVID-19 vaccine or a placebo. Sequencing used peripheral blood, obtained in a trial of Ad26.COV2.S vaccine versus placebo. The CDR3: CAISEHGTRQYEQYF. The CDR3, as DNA: TGTGCCATCAGTGAACACGGGACCCGGCAATACGAGCAGTACTTC.